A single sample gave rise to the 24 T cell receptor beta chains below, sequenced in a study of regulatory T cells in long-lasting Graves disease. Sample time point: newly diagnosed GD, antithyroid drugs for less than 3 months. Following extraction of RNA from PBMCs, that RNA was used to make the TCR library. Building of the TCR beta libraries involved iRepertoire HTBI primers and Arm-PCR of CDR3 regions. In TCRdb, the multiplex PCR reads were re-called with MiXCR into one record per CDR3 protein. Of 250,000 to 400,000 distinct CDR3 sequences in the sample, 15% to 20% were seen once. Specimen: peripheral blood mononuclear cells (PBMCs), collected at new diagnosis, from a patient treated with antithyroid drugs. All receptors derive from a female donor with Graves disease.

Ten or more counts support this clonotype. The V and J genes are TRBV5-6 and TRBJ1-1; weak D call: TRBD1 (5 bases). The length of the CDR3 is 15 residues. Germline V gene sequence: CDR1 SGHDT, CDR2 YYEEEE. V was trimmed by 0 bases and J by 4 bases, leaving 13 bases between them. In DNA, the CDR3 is TGTGCCAGCAGCTTGGTTCAGGGCTGGTCCACTGAAGCTTTCTTT. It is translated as CASSLVQGWSTEAFF.

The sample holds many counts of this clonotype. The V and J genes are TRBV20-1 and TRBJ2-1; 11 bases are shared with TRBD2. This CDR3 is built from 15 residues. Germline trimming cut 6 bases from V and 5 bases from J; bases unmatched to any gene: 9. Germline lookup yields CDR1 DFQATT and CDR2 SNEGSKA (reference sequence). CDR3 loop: CSAITSGSLDNEQFF. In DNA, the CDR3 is TGCAGTGCCATCACTAGCGGGAGTTTGGACAATGAGCAGTTCTTC.

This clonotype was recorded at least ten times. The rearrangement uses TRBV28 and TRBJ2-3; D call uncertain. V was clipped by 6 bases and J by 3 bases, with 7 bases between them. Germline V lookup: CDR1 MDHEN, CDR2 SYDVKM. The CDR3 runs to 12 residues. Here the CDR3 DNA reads TGTGCCAGCAGCGTTCGGACAGATACGCAGTATTTT. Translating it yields CASSVRTDTQYF. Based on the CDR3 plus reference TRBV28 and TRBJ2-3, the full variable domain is DVKVTQSSRYLVKRTGEKVFLECVQDMDHENMFWYRQDPGLGLRLIYFSYDVKMKEKGDIPEGYSVSREKKERFSLILESASTNQTSMYLCASSVRTDTQYFGPGTRLTVL.

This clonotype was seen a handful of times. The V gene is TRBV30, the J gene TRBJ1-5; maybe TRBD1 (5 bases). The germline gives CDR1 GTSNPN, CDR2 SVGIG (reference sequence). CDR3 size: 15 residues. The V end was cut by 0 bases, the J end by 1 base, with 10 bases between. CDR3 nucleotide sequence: TGTGCCTGGAGTGTTGGCGGGACGAGCAATCAGCCCCAGCATTTT. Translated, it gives CAWSVGGTSNQPQHF.

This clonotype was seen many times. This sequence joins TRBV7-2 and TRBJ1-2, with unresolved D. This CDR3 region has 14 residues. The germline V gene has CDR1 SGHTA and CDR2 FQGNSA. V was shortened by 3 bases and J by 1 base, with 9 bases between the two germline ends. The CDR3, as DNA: TGTGCCAGCAGCTTTGTCACGGATAACTATGGCTACACCTTC. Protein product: CASSFVTDNYGYTF. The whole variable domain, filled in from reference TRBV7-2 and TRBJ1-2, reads GAGVSQSPSNKVTEKGKDVELRCDPISGHTALYWYRQSLGQGLEFLIYFQGNSAPDKSGLPSDRFSAERTGGSVSTLTIQRTQQEDSAVYLCASSFVTDNYGYTFGSGTRLTVV.

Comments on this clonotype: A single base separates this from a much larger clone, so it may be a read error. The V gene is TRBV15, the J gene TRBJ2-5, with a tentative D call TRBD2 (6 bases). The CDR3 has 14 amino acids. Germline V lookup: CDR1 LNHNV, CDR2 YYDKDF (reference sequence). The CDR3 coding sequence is TGTACCACCAGCAGAGGAGGGACCGGAGAGACCCAGTACTTC. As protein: CTTSRGGTGETQYF.

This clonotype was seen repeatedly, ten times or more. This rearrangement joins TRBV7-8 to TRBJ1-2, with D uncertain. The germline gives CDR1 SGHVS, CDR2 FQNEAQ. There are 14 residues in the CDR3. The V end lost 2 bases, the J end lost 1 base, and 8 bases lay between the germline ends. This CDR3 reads CASSLSTLNYGYTF. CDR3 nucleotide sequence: TGTGCCAGCAGCTTAAGCACCCTTAACTATGGCTACACCTTC. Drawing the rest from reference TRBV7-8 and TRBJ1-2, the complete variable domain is GAGVSQSPRYKVAKRGQDVALRCDPISGHVSLFWYQQALGQGPEFLTYFQNEAQLDKSGLPSDRFFAERPEGSVSTLKIQRTQQEDSAVYLCASSLSTLNYGYTFGSGTRLTVV.

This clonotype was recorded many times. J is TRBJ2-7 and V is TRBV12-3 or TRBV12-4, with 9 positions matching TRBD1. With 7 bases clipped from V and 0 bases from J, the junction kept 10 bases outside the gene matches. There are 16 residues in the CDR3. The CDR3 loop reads CASIRGDRDSSYEQYF. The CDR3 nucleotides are TGTGCCAGCATCCGGGGGGACAGGGACAGCTCCTACGAGCAGTACTTC.

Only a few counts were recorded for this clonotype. CDR3 region: CASHDSKNIQYF. The CDR3 DNA reads as TGTGCCAGCCATGACTCCAAAAACATTCAGTACTTC. This rearrangement joins TRBV28 to TRBJ2-4; D gene ambiguous. Looked up from germline, CDR1 is MDHEN and CDR2 is SYDVKM. The CDR3 spans 12 residues. Trimming removed 8 bases from V and 2 bases from J, with 7 bases in between.

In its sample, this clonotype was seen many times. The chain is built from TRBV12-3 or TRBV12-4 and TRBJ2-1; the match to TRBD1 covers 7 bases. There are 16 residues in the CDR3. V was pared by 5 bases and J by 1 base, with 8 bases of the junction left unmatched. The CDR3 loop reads CASSDRTGRSYNEQFF. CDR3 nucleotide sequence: TGTGCCAGCAGTGATAGGACAGGAAGGTCCTACAATGAGCAGTTCTTC.

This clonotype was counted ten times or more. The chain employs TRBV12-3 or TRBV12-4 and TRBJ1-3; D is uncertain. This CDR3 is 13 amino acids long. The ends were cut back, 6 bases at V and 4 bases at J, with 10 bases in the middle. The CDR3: CASSRFGGNTIYF. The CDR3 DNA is TGTGCCAGCAGCCGATTCGGGGGAAACACCATATATTTT.

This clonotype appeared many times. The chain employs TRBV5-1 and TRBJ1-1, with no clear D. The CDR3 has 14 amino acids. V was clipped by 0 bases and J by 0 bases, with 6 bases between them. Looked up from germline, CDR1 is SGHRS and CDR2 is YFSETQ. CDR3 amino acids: CASSLDILNTEAFF. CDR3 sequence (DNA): TGCGCCAGCAGCTTGGACATTTTGAACACTGAAGCTTTCTTT.

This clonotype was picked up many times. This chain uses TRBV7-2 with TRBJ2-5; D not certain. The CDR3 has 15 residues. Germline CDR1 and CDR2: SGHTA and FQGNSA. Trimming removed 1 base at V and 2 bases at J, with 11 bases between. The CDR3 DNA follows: TGTGCCAGCAGCTTAGTGGTCGGAACACAAGAGACCCAGTACTTC. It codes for CASSLVVGTQETQYF.

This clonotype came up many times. CDR3 bases: TGCAGTGCTACTAGTGGAGGCTACGAGCAGTACTTC. Translated, it gives CSATSGGYEQYF. The gene calls are TRBV20-1 and TRBJ2-7, with TRBD2 as a possible D gene (5 bases). Germline V gene sequence: CDR1 DFQATT, CDR2 SNEGSKA (reference sequence). V lost 4 bases and J lost 3, with 10 bases in between. The CDR3 has 12 residues.

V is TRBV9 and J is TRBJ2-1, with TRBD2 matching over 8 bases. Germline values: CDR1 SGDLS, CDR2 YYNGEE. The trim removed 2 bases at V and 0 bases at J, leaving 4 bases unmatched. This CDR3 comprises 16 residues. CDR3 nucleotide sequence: TGTGCCAGCAGCGTCGACAGCGGGAGCTCCTACAATGAGCAGTTCTTC. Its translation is CASSVDSGSSYNEQFF.

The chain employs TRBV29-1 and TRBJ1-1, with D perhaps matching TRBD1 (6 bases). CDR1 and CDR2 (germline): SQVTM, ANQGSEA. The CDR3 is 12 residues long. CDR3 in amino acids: CSVGGFLTEAFF. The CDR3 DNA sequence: TGCTCCGTTGGGGGCTTCCTCACTGAAGCTTTCTTT.

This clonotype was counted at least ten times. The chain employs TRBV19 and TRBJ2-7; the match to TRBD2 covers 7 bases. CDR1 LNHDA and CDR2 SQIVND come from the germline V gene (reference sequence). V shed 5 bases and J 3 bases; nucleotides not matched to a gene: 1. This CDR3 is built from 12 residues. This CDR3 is CASSRGGYEQYF. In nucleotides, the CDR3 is TGTGCCAGTAGTCGCGGGGGCTACGAGCAGTACTTC. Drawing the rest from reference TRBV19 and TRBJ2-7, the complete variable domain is DGGITQSPKYLFRKEGQNVTLSCEQNLNHDAMYWYRQDPGQGLRLIYYSQIVNDFQKGDIAEGYSVSREKKESFPLTVTSAQKNPTAFYLCASSRGGYEQYFGPGTRLTVT.

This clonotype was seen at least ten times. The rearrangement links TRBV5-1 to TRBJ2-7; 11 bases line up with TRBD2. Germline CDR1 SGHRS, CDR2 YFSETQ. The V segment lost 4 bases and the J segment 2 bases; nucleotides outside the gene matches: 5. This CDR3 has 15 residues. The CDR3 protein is CASSHSGRAAYEQYF. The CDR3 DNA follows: TGCGCCAGCAGCCATAGCGGGAGGGCCGCCTACGAGCAGTACTTC.

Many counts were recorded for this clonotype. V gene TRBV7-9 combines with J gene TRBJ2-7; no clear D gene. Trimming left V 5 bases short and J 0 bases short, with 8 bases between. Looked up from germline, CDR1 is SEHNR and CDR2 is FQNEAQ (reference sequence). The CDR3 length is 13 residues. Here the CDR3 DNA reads TGTGCCAGCAGCGGAAGGAGCTCCTACGAGCAGTACTTC. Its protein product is CASSGRSSYEQYF.

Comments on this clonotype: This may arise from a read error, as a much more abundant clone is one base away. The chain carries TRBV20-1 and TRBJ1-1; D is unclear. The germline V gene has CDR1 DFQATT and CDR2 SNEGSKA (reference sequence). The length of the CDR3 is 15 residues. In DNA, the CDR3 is TGCAGTGTTAGAGATCCCCCAGCAGGAAACACTGAAGCTTTCTTT. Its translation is CSVRDPPAGNTEAFF.

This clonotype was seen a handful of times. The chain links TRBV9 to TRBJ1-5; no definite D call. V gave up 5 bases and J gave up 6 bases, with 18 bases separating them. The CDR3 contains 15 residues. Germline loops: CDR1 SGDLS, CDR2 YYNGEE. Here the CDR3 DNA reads TGTGCCAGCAGTGCGGCTCATAAAAAGCCTCAGCCCCAGCATTTT. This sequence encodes CASSAAHKKPQPQHF.

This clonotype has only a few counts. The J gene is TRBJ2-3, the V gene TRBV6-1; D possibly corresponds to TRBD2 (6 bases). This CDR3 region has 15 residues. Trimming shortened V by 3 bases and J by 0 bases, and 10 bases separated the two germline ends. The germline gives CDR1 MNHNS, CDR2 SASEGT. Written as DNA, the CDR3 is TGTGCCAGCAGTGACGTTGGGACTAGCACAGATACGCAGTATTTT. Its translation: CASSDVGTSTDTQYF.

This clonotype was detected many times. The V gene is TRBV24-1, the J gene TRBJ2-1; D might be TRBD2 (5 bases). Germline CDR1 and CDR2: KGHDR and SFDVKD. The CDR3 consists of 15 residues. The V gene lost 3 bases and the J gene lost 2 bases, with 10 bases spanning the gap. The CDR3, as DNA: TGTGCCACCAGTGATATCCGGGAAACCTACAATGAGCAGTTCTTC. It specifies CATSDIRETYNEQFF.

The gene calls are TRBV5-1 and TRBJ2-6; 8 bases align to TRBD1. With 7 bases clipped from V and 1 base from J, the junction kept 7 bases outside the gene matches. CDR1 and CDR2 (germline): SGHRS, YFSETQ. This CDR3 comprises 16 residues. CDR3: CASRTGLVSGANVLTF. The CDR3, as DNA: TGCGCCAGCCGGACAGGGCTTGTTTCTGGGGCCAACGTCCTGACTTTC.